This T cell receptor beta chain was recovered during a study of T cell changes during pregnancy in multiple sclerosis. Trimming stripped 4 bases from V and 2 bases from J, with 17 bases between. Per the germline V gene, CDR1 is LGHNA and CDR2 is YNFKEQ. The CDR3 spans 16 residues. Sequencing was performed with immunoSEQ multiplex PCR; in TCRdb, only in-frame clones are kept and a portion is missing. The sample includes fewer than 85,000 clones, about 95% of them seen just once. The chain uses TRBV4-2 and TRBJ2-5; TRBD1 is a possible D gene (6 bases). The receptor was derived from a female donor with multiple sclerosis, enrolled in a pregnancy study. Sequencing used peripheral blood, obtained in the third trimester of pregnancy. As DNA, the CDR3 is TGTGCCAGCAGCCCCAGCCAGGGAAGGGGGCAAGAGACCCAGTACTTC. It translates to CASSPSQGRGQETQYF.